These 22 T cell receptor beta chains were sequenced from one sample in a study of tumor T cells in aggressive B-cell lymphoma. Sequencing used immunoSEQ multiplex PCR; TCRdb keeps in-frame clones, though not all of them. Seen here are 6,600 or so clones, 70% to 90% observed once, and the top ten hold approximately 2.8%. Material for sequencing was tumor tissue. All receptors come from an adult with diffuse large B cell lymphoma. Some clones in this sample may be carry-over from other donors' samples.

The gene calls are TRBV27 and TRBJ1-1; 7 bases line up with TRBD1. This CDR3 has 14 residues. With V trimmed by 3 bases and J by 4 bases, 5 bases remained unmatched. CDR1 and CDR2 from the germline V gene are MNHEY and SMNVEV (reference sequence). For the CDR3, the DNA is TGTGCCAGCAGTTTGACAGGGTGGGGCACTGAAGCTTTCTTT. Protein sequence: CASSLTGWGTEAFF.

J is TRBJ2-5 and V is TRBV2, with 7 bases lining up with TRBD2. V lost 5 bases and J lost 3; bases outside the gene matches: 9. CDR1 is SNHLY and CDR2 is FYNNEI in the germline V gene. The CDR3 extends over 15 amino acids. The CDR3 reads CASSLPGGLKETQYF. CDR3 bases: TGTGCCAGCAGTCTCCCGGGGGGACTAAAAGAGACCCAGTACTTC.

V usage is TRBV4-3 and J usage is TRBJ2-3; tentative D call: TRBD2 (7 bases). The germline V gene encodes CDR1 LGHNA and CDR2 YSLEER. Trimming pared 3 bases from V and 5 bases from J, leaving 12 bases between. The CDR3 spans 14 residues. For the CDR3, the DNA is TGCGCCAGCAGCCAGGGGGGGGCCTTAGATACGCAGTATTTT. It codes for CASSQGGALDTQYF.

The chain combines TRBV2 with TRBJ1-1; 8 bases are shared with TRBD1. The CDR3 consists of 14 residues. The V and J ends lost 6 bases and 0 bases, in that order; junction bases with no gene match: 3. Germline-derived CDR1 and CDR2 are SNHLY and FYNNEI. The CDR3 DNA follows: TGTGCCAGCAGCACAGGGGGTTTGAACACTGAAGCTTTCTTT. Translated, it gives CASSTGGLNTEAFF.

The V gene is TRBV29-1, the J gene TRBJ2-1; D not resolved. Looked up from germline, CDR1 is SQVTM and CDR2 is ANQGSEA. The V end was cut by 6 bases, the J end by 5 bases, with 5 bases between. There are 10 residues in the CDR3. The CDR3 DNA is TGCAGCGTAACAAACAATGAGCAGTTCTTC. Its translation is CSVTNNEQFF.

The chain recombines TRBV7-6 with TRBJ2-2; D is ambiguous. V gave up 5 bases and J gave up 8 bases, with 9 bases separating them. Per the germline V gene, CDR1 is SGHVS and CDR2 is FNYEAQ. This CDR3 region has 12 residues. CDR3 loop: CASSVVGGELFF. CDR3 nucleotide sequence: TGTGCCAGCAGCGTGGTCGGGGGGGAGCTGTTTTTT. Based on the CDR3 plus reference TRBV7-6 and TRBJ2-2, the full variable domain is GAGVSQSPRYKVTKRGQDVALRCDPISGHVSLYWYRQALGQGPEFLTYFNYEAQQDKSGLPNDRFSAERPEGSISTLTIQRTEQRDSAMYRCASSVVGGELFFGEGSRLTVL.

V gene TRBV18 combines with J gene TRBJ1-1, with D possibly being TRBD1 (5 bases). The CDR3 has 13 amino acids. Germline CDR1 is KGHSH and CDR2 is LQKENI. V was shortened by 4 bases and J by 0 bases, with 6 bases between the two germline ends. As DNA, the CDR3 is TGTGCCAGCTCACAGGGGTTGAACACTGAAGCTTTCTTT. Protein: CASSQGLNTEAFF.

V and J are TRBV5-1 and TRBJ2-1, with 15 nucleotides matching TRBD2. CDR1 is SGHRS and CDR2 is YFSETQ in the germline V gene. The CDR3 sequence is 17 residues long. After removal of 4 bases from V and 5 bases from J, the junction contained 7 bases not matched to a gene. CDR3 region: CASSPKGLAGGHNEQFF. The CDR3 nucleotides read TGCGCCAGCAGCCCTAAGGGACTAGCGGGAGGACACAATGAGCAGTTCTTC.

V usage is TRBV7-6 and J usage is TRBJ2-5; D is possibly TRBD2 (7 bases). Germline CDR1 reads SGHVS; CDR2 reads FNYEAQ. The V end lost 5 bases, the J end lost 11 bases, and 12 bases lay between the germline ends. CDR3 length equals 11 residues. Here the CDR3 reads CASSQRGAQYF. The CDR3 coding sequence is TGTGCCAGCAGCCAACGGGGGGCTCAGTACTTC.

V usage is TRBV29-1 and J usage is TRBJ1-2; a weak D match, TRBD1 (5 bases). The germline V gene encodes CDR1 SQVTM and CDR2 ANQGSEA. The CDR3 contains 14 residues. Trimming pared 6 bases from V and 3 bases from J, leaving 17 bases between. The DNA of the CDR3 is TGCAGCGTGGCCCCAGGGTCTGGGGACTATGGCTACACCTTC. Amino acid sequence: CSVAPGSGDYGYTF.

The chain is built from TRBV7-2 and TRBJ2-1; D not certain. Germline V gives CDR1 SGHTA, CDR2 FQGNSA. V lost 1 base and J 0 bases, leaving 4 bases between the germline ends. The CDR3 is 14 amino acids. CDR3 coding DNA: TGTGCCAGCAGCTTAGAGAGCTCCTACAATGAGCAGTTCTTC. This encodes CASSLESSYNEQFF.

This chain links TRBV5-1 with TRBJ1-2; D is unclear. The germline gives CDR1 SGHRS, CDR2 YFSETQ. The CDR3 is 14 residues long. V was shortened by 0 bases and J by 4 bases, with 10 bases between the two germline ends. The CDR3 nucleotides are TGCGCCAGCAGCTTGGATCCGGGTGGCTATGGCTACACCTTC. It yields the protein CASSLDPGGYGYTF.

CDR3 bases: TGTGCCAGCAGCTCCGCAAGGACAGGGGGCACAGAGCAGTTCTTC. Amino acids: CASSSARTGGTEQFF. The chain links TRBV11-2 to TRBJ2-1; 11 bases match TRBD1. V was pared by 4 bases and J by 10 bases, with 9 bases of the junction left unmatched. The germline V gene encodes CDR1 SGHAT and CDR2 FQNNGV. The length of the CDR3 is 15 residues.

For the CDR3, the DNA is TGTGCCTGGAATGAAGGGGGTCAGCCCCAGCATTTT. It is translated as CAWNEGGQPQHF. The genes are TRBV30 and TRBJ1-5; TRBD1 is a possible D gene (6 bases). CDR1 and CDR2 (germline): GTSNPN, SVGIG (reference sequence). The V end was cut by 4 bases, the J end by 6 bases, with 10 bases between. The CDR3 sequence is 12 residues long.

This chain links TRBV7-8 with TRBJ2-5; D is undetermined. This CDR3 contains 12 residues. The V and J ends lost 4 bases and 1 base respectively, with 4 bases between them. Germline loops: CDR1 SGHVS, CDR2 FQNEAQ. As DNA, the CDR3 is TGTGCCAGCAGCTACGGCCAAGAGACCCAGTACTTC. Protein sequence: CASSYGQETQYF.

Details on this clone: The junction departs from germline at one end; a sequencing error may be responsible. V and J are TRBV7-9 and TRBJ1-2, with a weak D call TRBD1 (6 bases). The CDR3 totals 18 residues. Germline loops: CDR1 SEHNR, CDR2 FQNEAQ (reference sequence). The CDR3 loop reads CASSLGFTGTRVNYGYTF. The CDR3 DNA follows: TGTGCCAGCAGTTTAGGGTTCACCGGGACACGCGTTAACTATGGCTACACCTTC.

The chain has TRBV4-3 and TRBJ1-2, with D unclear. Trimming removed 1 base at V and 8 bases at J, with 11 bases between. Per germline, CDR1 LGHNA and CDR2 YSLEER. The CDR3 has 13 amino acids. The CDR3 DNA is TGCGCCAGCAGCCAAGGACCACGCGGCGGCTACACCTTC. Translated, it gives CASSQGPRGGYTF.

The CDR3 region has the DNA TGTGCCAGCAGTGAAGAAATAGCGGGGGCCTACGAGCAGTACTTC. Its translation is CASSEEIAGAYEQYF. This chain links TRBV6-1 with TRBJ2-7; 9 bases agree with TRBD2. The junction had 3 bases not matched to a gene; V was cut back by 1 base and J by 2 bases. There are 15 residues in the CDR3. Germline V gives CDR1 MNHNS, CDR2 SASEGT.

The chain couples TRBV30 to TRBJ2-5; 13 positions agree with TRBD2. The CDR3 extends over 16 amino acids. The germline V gene has CDR1 GTSNPN and CDR2 SVGIG (reference sequence). The J segment lost 3 bases and the V segment lost 3 bases, leaving 7 bases of the junction unmatched. The CDR3 spells CAWRTGTSGNKETQYF. CDR3 DNA: TGTGCCTGGAGAACAGGGACTAGCGGGAACAAAGAGACCCAGTACTTC.

This chain connects TRBV7-2 to TRBJ2-1; 7 positions agree with TRBD1. The V gene end was trimmed by 4 bases and the J gene end by 7 bases; junction bases not matched to a gene: 7. This CDR3 is 14 amino acids long. Per germline, CDR1 SGHTA and CDR2 FQGNSA. The CDR3 spells CASSYGTVINEQFF. The CDR3 DNA sequence: TGTGCCAGCAGCTATGGGACAGTTATAAATGAGCAGTTCTTC.

The chain joins TRBV5-4 to TRBJ2-2; D is perhaps TRBD2 (6 bases). The CDR3 has 16 residues. Trimming removed 3 bases from V and 0 bases from J, with 12 bases in between. Germline V gene sequence: CDR1 SGHNT, CDR2 YYREEE (reference sequence). The CDR3 DNA follows: TGTGCCAGCAGCTGGGGACTGACCGCGAACACCGGGGAGCTGTTTTTT. Amino acids: CASSWGLTANTGELFF.

J is TRBJ2-5 and V is TRBV7-3, with 11 bases matching TRBD2. The V segment lost 1 base and the J segment 4 bases; nucleotides outside the gene matches: 5. The CDR3 covers 16 residues. Looked up from germline, CDR1 is SGHTA and CDR2 is FQGTGA. The CDR3 DNA reads as TGTGCCAGCAGCTTAAGTAGCGGGGGGGCCGGAGAGACCCAGTACTTC. As protein: CASSLSSGGAGETQYF.